This passage covers 30 T cell receptor beta chains from one sample sequenced in a study of T-cell memory formation after mild COVID-19. One entry per CDR3 protein results from TCRdb running MiXCR on the 5' RACE reads. Of about 250,000 distinct CDR3 sequences in the sample, around 17% are singletons; the top ten hold 23%. Material for sequencing was PBMCs or a T cell subset sorted from them (not recorded which). These receptors were taken from a young man who had mild COVID-19 (a few samples of this study predate the infection). Cell type and time point are not known.

This sequence joins TRBV25-1 and TRBJ2-5, with TRBD2 matching 11 bases. From germline, CDR1 is MGHDK and CDR2 SYGVNS. The length of the CDR3 is 16 residues. V gave up 10 bases and J gave up 4 bases; unmatched junction bases: 14. CDR3: CATGTSGPRKVETQYF. Written as DNA, the CDR3 is TGTGCCACCGGGACTAGCGGCCCGAGAAAGGTAGAGACCCAGTACTTC.

The sample holds a few counts of this clonotype. This sequence joins TRBV11-3 and TRBJ2-1; D remains ambiguous. Trimming shortened V by 5 bases and J by 6 bases, and 14 bases separated the two germline ends. The CDR3 covers 14 residues. Germline V gene sequence: CDR1 SGHNT, CDR2 YENEEA. The CDR3 DNA reads as TGTGCCAGCAGCCCCACCCCAAGCTTCAATGAGCAGTTCTTC. It yields the protein CASSPTPSFNEQFF.

The V and J genes are TRBV7-9 and TRBJ1-2, with TRBD1 as a possible D gene (5 bases). The CDR3 extends over 15 amino acids. The germline V gene encodes CDR1 SEHNR and CDR2 FQNEAQ (reference sequence). Trimming left V 0 bases short and J 4 bases short, with 12 bases between. The CDR3 DNA reads TGTGCCAGCAGCTTAGCGTCGGGCGGGGGCTATGGCTACACCTTC. It encodes CASSLASGGGYGYTF.

This clonotype was recorded a few times. The chain joins TRBV20-1 to TRBJ1-1; 11 nucleotides align to TRBD1. CDR1 is DFQATT, CDR2 SNEGSKA, per germline (reference sequence). V was clipped by 3 bases and J by 11 bases; unmatched bases: 11. The length of the CDR3 is 14 residues. CDR3 residues: CSARSGQGAGSAFF. DNA for the CDR3: TGCAGTGCTAGGAGCGGACAGGGGGCGGGAAGCGCTTTCTTT.

The rearrangement uses TRBV7-2 and TRBJ1-5; D gene unclear. Germline V gene lookup returns CDR1 SGHTA and CDR2 FQGNSA. Trimming removed 1 base from V and 6 bases from J, with 10 bases in between. CDR3 length: 14 amino acids. The CDR3 region has the DNA TGTGCCAGCAGCTTAGTTGGGCGCGGTCAGCCCCAGCATTTT. This codes for CASSLVGRGQPQHF.

The chain links TRBV5-1 to TRBJ2-3; 11 bases are a match to TRBD2. CDR1 and CDR2 from the germline V gene are SGHRS and YFSETQ. J lost 4 bases, V lost 6 bases, and 4 bases had no gene match. This CDR3 has 14 amino acids. The CDR3 DNA follows: TGCGCCAGCACCCTAGCGGGGGGCCCAGATACGCAGTATTTT. Translated: CASTLAGGPDTQYF.

This clonotype was counted ten times or more. The CDR3 region has the DNA TGTGCCAGCAGCTCCTACTCCCGGGACAGCCCCTATGGCTACACCTTC. Translating it yields CASSSYSRDSPYGYTF. The V and J genes are TRBV7-9 and TRBJ1-2, with 7 bases that match TRBD1. Germline assignment: CDR1 SEHNR and CDR2 FQNEAQ (reference sequence). The CDR3 runs 16 residues. V was clipped by 4 bases and J by 4 bases; unmatched bases: 12.

This chain links TRBV7-9 with TRBJ2-1, with TRBD2 matching 7 bases. J was trimmed by 5 bases and V by 5 bases; bases with no gene match: 12. This CDR3 is 16 amino acids long. Germline CDR1 and CDR2: SEHNR and FQNEAQ (reference sequence). CDR3: CASSLRRLAANNEQFF. CDR3 bases: TGTGCCAGCAGCCTCCGGCGGCTAGCGGCCAACAATGAGCAGTTCTTC.

The DNA for the CDR3 is TGCAGTGCTAGAGTTCCTAGCATGTACGAGCAGTACGTC. Translating gives CSARVPSMYEQYV. The rearrangement joins TRBV20-1 to TRBJ2-7; TRBD2 is a possible D gene (5 bases). This CDR3 comprises 13 residues. Germline V lookup: CDR1 DFQATT, CDR2 SNEGSKA (reference sequence). V gave up 1 base and J gave up 4 bases, with 11 bases separating them.

V gene TRBV10-2 combines with J gene TRBJ2-1; D not certain. The CDR3 has 14 residues. With 3 bases removed from V and 8 bases from J, the gap between germline ends came to 14 bases. CDR1 is WSHSY, CDR2 SAAADI, per germline. DNA of the CDR3: TGCGCCAGCAGTGATATGACCGGTAGGGATGAGCAGTTCTTC. It specifies CASSDMTGRDEQFF.

This sequence joins TRBV5-1 and TRBJ2-3; 7 positions agree with TRBD2. The CDR3 is 18 amino acids. J lost 0 bases, V lost 4 bases, and 14 bases had no gene match. Germline assignment: CDR1 SGHRS and CDR2 YFSETQ. The chain's CDR3 is CASSPVNGGGASTDTQYF. CDR3 DNA sequence: TGCGCCAGCAGCCCCGTTAATGGCGGGGGAGCTAGCACAGATACGCAGTATTTT.

This clonotype showed up many times. The chain is built from TRBV7-2 and TRBJ2-1; D might be TRBD2 (7 bases). The length of the CDR3 is 16 residues. The V gene lost 0 bases and the J gene lost 7 bases, with 16 bases spanning the gap. The germline V gene encodes CDR1 SGHTA and CDR2 FQGNSA. The CDR3 region has the DNA TGTGCCAGCAGCTTAGCGTTGAGGGGGGGAGCAAATGAGCAGTTCTTC. Its protein is CASSLALRGGANEQFF. The whole variable domain, filled in from reference TRBV7-2 and TRBJ2-1, reads GAGVSQSPSNKVTEKGKDVELRCDPISGHTALYWYRQSLGQGLEFLIYFQGNSAPDKSGLPSDRFSAERTGGSVSTLTIQRTQQEDSAVYLCASSLALRGGANEQFFGPGTRLTVL.

The chain uses TRBV6-2 or TRBV6-3 and TRBJ1-1; D remains unclear. Trimming stripped 5 bases from V and 1 base from J, with 8 bases between. Per germline, CDR1 MNHEY and CDR2 SVGEGT. The CDR3 runs to 13 residues. CDR3 in amino acids: CASSTTENTEAFF. In DNA, the CDR3 is TGTGCCAGCAGTACTACAGAGAACACTGAAGCTTTCTTT.

The chain carries TRBV5-1 and TRBJ2-3; TRBD2 matches at 10 bases. The CDR3 length is 17 residues. The germline V gene encodes CDR1 SGHRS and CDR2 YFSETQ. V shed 0 bases and J 4 bases; nucleotides not matched to a gene: 8. The CDR3 loop reads CASSLGVAGGRADTQYF. The CDR3 region has the DNA TGCGCCAGCAGCTTGGGCGTAGCGGGGGGCAGGGCAGATACGCAGTATTTT.

This clonotype was detected a few times. For the CDR3, the DNA is TGTGCCAGCAAACTAGCCCTAAATGAGCAGTTCTTC. It specifies CASKLALNEQFF. The chain is built from TRBV12-3 or TRBV12-4 and TRBJ2-1, with a weak D call TRBD2 (6 bases). V lost 7 bases, J lost 7 bases, and 11 bases lay in between. This CDR3 has 12 amino acids.

This clonotype was recorded at least ten times. This rearrangement joins TRBV15 to TRBJ1-1, with D unclear. Trimming left V 0 bases short and J 2 bases short, with 7 bases between. Germline CDR1 is LNHNV and CDR2 is YYDKDF (reference sequence). The CDR3 has 14 residues. The DNA for the CDR3 is TGTGCCACCAGCAGAGATGGAGGAAACACTGAAGCTTTCTTT. This codes for CATSRDGGNTEAFF.

The chain recombines TRBV5-1 with TRBJ2-1, with D maybe TRBD1 (6 bases). Trimming pared 8 bases from V and 4 bases from J, leaving 10 bases between. This CDR3 region has 12 residues. CDR1 and CDR2 from the germline V gene are SGHRS and YFSETQ. The CDR3 sequence is CASRQDYNEQFF. Here the CDR3 DNA reads TGCGCCAGTAGACAGGATTACAATGAGCAGTTCTTC.

V is TRBV11-2 and J is TRBJ2-5; the D gene is possibly TRBD2 (5 bases). The CDR3 contains 13 residues. CDR1 and CDR2 from the germline V gene are SGHAT and FQNNGV. V was trimmed by 1 base and J by 5 bases, leaving 8 bases between them. CDR3 sequence (DNA): TGTGCCAGCAGCTTAGTTCCGGGGGAGACCCAGTACTTC. It encodes CASSLVPGETQYF.

V is TRBV30 and J is TRBJ2-6; D ambiguous. Trimming stripped 2 bases from V and 2 bases from J, with 10 bases between. Germline CDR1 and CDR2: GTSNPN and SVGIG (reference sequence). The CDR3 is 15 amino acids. The DNA of the CDR3 is TGTGCCTGGAGTCCTCTCTGGACTGGGGCCAACGTCCTGACTTTC. Residues: CAWSPLWTGANVLTF.

The V call is TRBV4-1, the J call TRBJ2-7; D gene ambiguous. Germline V gene data show CDR1 as MGHRA and CDR2 as YSYEKL. This CDR3 is 14 amino acids long. V lost 4 bases to trimming and J lost 0 bases, with 10 bases between them. The CDR3 region has the DNA TGCGCCAGCAGCCGGGCCATCCACTCCTACGAGCAGTACGTC. Residues: CASSRAIHSYEQYV.

The chain employs TRBV2 and TRBJ2-2, with unresolved D. The CDR3 consists of 14 residues. Germline V gene data show CDR1 as SNHLY and CDR2 as FYNNEI. V lost 7 bases and J lost 3, with 12 bases in between. The DNA of the CDR3 is TGTGCCAGCATACTCGGTGGCTACACCGGGGAGCTGTTTTTT. Translated, it gives CASILGGYTGELFF.

The chain is built from TRBV7-9 and TRBJ1-1, with D perhaps TRBD1 (6 bases). In germline, CDR1 is SEHNR, CDR2 FQNEAQ (reference sequence). This CDR3 contains 15 residues. V lost 4 bases and J lost 0, with 12 bases in between. Written as DNA, the CDR3 is TGTGCCAGCAGCTCGACGGACAGCTTGAACACTGAAGCTTTCTTT. Its protein product is CASSSTDSLNTEAFF.

A few counts support this clonotype. CDR3 sequence reads: CASSLVLEETQYF. CDR3 sequence (DNA): TGCGCCAGCAGCTTGGTTCTGGAGGAGACCCAGTACTTC. The chain carries TRBV5-1 and TRBJ2-5; D is undetermined. This CDR3 region has 13 residues. Trimming cost V 0 bases and J 5 bases, with 8 bases left between them. The germline gives CDR1 SGHRS, CDR2 YFSETQ. The complete variable domain, with remaining parts taken from reference TRBV5-1 and TRBJ2-5, reads KAGVTQTPRYLIKTRGQQVTLSCSPISGHRSVSWYQQTPGQGLQFLFEYFSETQRNKGNFPGRFSGRQFSNSRSEMNVSTLELGDSALYLCASSLVLEETQYFGPGTRLLVL.

This clonotype came up a few times. The rearrangement links TRBV12-3 or TRBV12-4 to TRBJ2-7; D remains ambiguous. The length of the CDR3 is 15 residues. The V end was cut by 6 bases, the J end by 4 bases, with 19 bases between. CDR3 protein: CASSRTAGSRYEQYF. For the CDR3, the DNA is TGTGCCAGCAGCCGTACCGCAGGTTCGCGGTACGAGCAGTACTTC.

In nucleotides, the CDR3 is TGCGCCAGCAGCCAAGATCGGTATCCCACAGATACGCAGTATTTT. Its translation: CASSQDRYPTDTQYF. The chain couples TRBV4-3 to TRBJ2-3; D unresolved. The CDR3 consists of 15 residues. CDR1 LGHNA and CDR2 YSLEER come from the germline V gene. V lost 0 bases and J 2 bases, leaving 9 bases between the germline ends.

This chain uses TRBV7-9 with TRBJ2-3; D might be TRBD1 (5 bases). With 3 bases removed from V and 3 bases from J, the gap between germline ends came to 16 bases. This CDR3 has 16 amino acids. Germline V gene sequence: CDR1 SEHNR, CDR2 FQNEAQ (reference sequence). The CDR3 DNA sequence: TGTGCCAGCAGCTTCGACCTAGGGGCGAGGACAGATACGCAGTATTTT. Protein product: CASSFDLGARTDTQYF.

This clonotype turned up a few times. The rearrangement uses TRBV29-1 and TRBJ2-7, with TRBD1 matching over 10 bases. From germline, CDR1 is SQVTM and CDR2 ANQGSEA. The CDR3 runs 13 residues. The ends lost 2 bases at V and 5 bases at J; junction bases unmatched: 3. The CDR3 sequence is CSVETGQGHEQYV. As DNA, the CDR3 is TGCAGCGTTGAAACGGGACAGGGGCACGAGCAGTACGTC.

The chain links TRBV12-3 or TRBV12-4 to TRBJ1-3, with D hard to call. The germline V and J ends were trimmed by 7 bases and 8 bases, with 21 bases remaining between them. CDR3 size: 15 residues. The CDR3 reads CASKNPGGGDYTIYF. In DNA form, the CDR3 reads TGTGCCAGCAAAAACCCGGGTGGCGGTGACTACACCATATATTTT.

The table lists this clonotype with many counts. The rearrangement uses TRBV24-1 and TRBJ2-3; 11 nucleotides agree with TRBD1. V lost 4 bases to trimming and J lost 5 bases; unmatched junction nucleotides: 7. The CDR3 runs to 16 residues. Germline V gene sequence: CDR1 KGHDR, CDR2 SFDVKD. The CDR3 loop reads CATSDPRDRGGDTQYF. The DNA for the CDR3 is TGTGCCACCAGTGACCCTAGGGACAGGGGGGGAGATACGCAGTATTTT.

A word on this clonotype: This may be a read error, as it is one base from a much larger clone. The V call is TRBV7-9, the J call TRBJ1-2; 11 bases match TRBD1. Germline CDR1 is SEHNR and CDR2 is FQNEAQ (reference sequence). The J segment lost 4 bases and the V segment lost 3 bases, leaving 1 base of the junction unmatched. The CDR3 sequence is 14 residues long. CDR3 nucleotide sequence: TGTGCCAGCAGCTTGGGACAGGGGGGCTATGGCTACACCTTC. Protein: CASSLGQGGYGYTF.